This TCR beta chain was recovered during a study of T cells in Graves' hyperthyroidism and ophthalmopathy. Study results and limitations: Most thyroid clonotypes with frequency above 0.001 were detected in blood.

Germline CDR1 and CDR2: DFQATT and SNEGSKA (reference sequence). The CDR3 contains 15 residues. Trimming removed 3 bases from V and 5 bases from J; junction bases left unmatched: 13. What was amplified from RNA transcripts were TCR beta CDR3 regions. The HTBI primer set was used in a first-round RT-PCR of the TCR CDR3. TCRdb called the multiplex PCR reads again in MiXCR, with one record for every CDR3 protein. The sample shows approximately 510,000 distinct CDR3 sequences, about 45% of them seen only once. Uncontrolled infection, other autoimmune disease, pregnancy or lactation excluded patients. This clonotype was counted many times. Antigen: not known.

Sequences were obtained from peripheral blood or thyroid tissue (not recorded which). This rearrangement joins TRBV20-1 to TRBJ2-7; 7 bases line up with TRBD2. This TCR was sampled from an adult woman with Graves' disease, either hyperthyroidism or ophthalmopathy (not recorded which). This chain's CDR3 is CSARFGGGGKHEQYF. CDR3 DNA sequence: TGCAGTGCTAGGTTTGGGGGGGGGGGAAAGCACGAGCAGTACTTC.